This record covers a single T cell receptor beta chain. In the original workflow: From reference gene primer amplification, estimates of nucleated cell counts were derived. Produced via immunoSEQ multiplex PCR; TCRdb's table is partial and in-frame only. Clone size and V and J calls were adopted from that table, with D and trimming inferred from the DNA. The sample includes nearly 200,000 clones, 70% to 85% of them seen just once. The data were obtained in a study of blood T cell repertoires in COVID-19. Across the study: Material from acute and convalescent COVID-19 was sourced from the United States, Italy and Spain. T cells, B-cell-depleted T cells, or PBMCs provided the cDNA or gDNA that served as material.

This CDR3 has 20 residues. Germline CDR1 reads LNHDA; CDR2 reads SQIVND (reference sequence). The trim removed 3 bases at V and 1 base at J, leaving 13 bases unmatched. This TCR was recovered from a human donor with acute or convalescent COVID-19. The donor label of this sample is uncertain. The chain is built from TRBV19 and TRBJ1-3; 12 bases agree with TRBD1. The sample was peripheral blood. CDR3 in amino acids: CASSMARDRGPTISGNTIYF. The DNA for the CDR3 is TGTGCCAGTAGTATGGCCCGGGACAGGGGGCCCACCATTTCTGGAAACACCATATATTTT. The variable domain in full, completed from reference TRBV19 and TRBJ1-3, reads DGGITQSPKYLFRKEGQNVTLSCEQNLNHDAMYWYRQDPGQGLRLIYYSQIVNDFQKGDIAEGYSVSREKKESFPLTVTSAQKNPTAFYLCASSMARDRGPTISGNTIYFGEGSWLTVV.